This TCR beta chain was recovered during a study of CD8+ T cells in alopecia areata (dated by TCRdb to between 2017 and 2018). Background for the entire study: Treated patients were enrolled in an open-label pilot trial of oral tofacitinib, 5 to 10 mg twice daily, for moderate-to-severe alopecia areata. Tofacitinib was administered for 6 to 18 months, and 6 months of follow-up off drug were then conducted to assess delayed response and recurrence. For the treated patients, the SALT score, which quantifies what percentage of scalp surface area is affected, served as the measure of disease severity. In both human patients and the C3H/HeJ mouse model, the study applied high-throughput TCRbeta sequencing to look at T cell clonal expansion in alopecia areata. Scalp tissue and sorted CD4+ and CD8+ peripheral blood T cells from patchy and totalis/universalis alopecia areata patients and from healthy controls were covered by human TCRbeta sequencing. Biopsies were taken from tofacitinib-treated patients at baseline and at 4 and 24 weeks of treatment, and a later scalp biopsy was taken in several of the tofacitinib-treated patients. Scalp clonality was compared across normal scalp (n=4), patchy alopecia areata scalp (n=8), and alopecia totalis/universalis scalp (n=8). RNA was extracted with the PAXgene miRNA kit for fixed scalp, the miRNeasy kit for PBMCs, and the RNeasy kit for mouse skin. immunoSEQ multiplex PCR using 35 Vbeta forward primers and 13 Jbeta reverse primers was used to amplify TCRbeta CDR3 regions.

Study-wide findings and limitations: Because the treated cohort was small and had only one nonresponder, larger studies are needed to examine links between baseline CD8+ expansion and response. Many expanded lesional clones were found to persist in scalp and blood during tofacitinib treatment, and relapse after treatment cessation may be partly explained by this persistence. Unlike mouse skin, where gammadelta T cells dominate, normal human skin contains resident alphabeta T cells that get sequenced too, which complicates analysis of the scalp TCR repertoire. Shared TCR sequences between patients were less evident than in mice, which may be partly attributable to HLA diversity in the patient population. With tofacitinib, both scalp clonality and the number of expanded CD8+ clones among the top 100 scalp clones went down significantly. Compared with normal scalp, lesional scalp, particularly in alopecia totalis/universalis, had higher clonality and more expanded CD8+ clones, which suggests antigenic drive.

Library prep was done by the immunoSEQ multiplex PCR assay. To provide template for TCR sequencing, every sample had RNA extracted and reverse transcribed into cDNA. First-strand cDNA was synthesized using SuperScript III with a 2:1 mix of oligo-dT and random hexamers. A synthetic immune receptor repertoire was used to gauge amplification bias, and whatever bias remained was removed computationally. In the authors' own workflow: After raw reads were preprocessed to remove errors, the CDR3 was defined following IMGT conventions as running from the conserved cysteine to phenylalanine. Clonality was computed by normalizing Shannon entropy by log2 of the number of productive unique TCRs and subtracting the result from 1. Scalp TCRbeta sequences were cross-referenced with sorted blood CD4 and CD8 repertoires so that the CD4 or CD8 identity of scalp clones could be inferred. TCRdb obtained this table from immuneACCESS and retained in-frame rearrangements with V and J assigned. These tables miss some clones; where compared with another copy, unresolved V genes account for less than half of the shortfall, and the remainder is unexplained. The V and J calls and clone size are taken from that table; D and trimming were inferred from the DNA. The table for this sample lists under 350,000 clones; more than 45% of them were counted only once. The ten largest account for around 1.7% of the sample.

Note on this clone: It has no known antigen specificity. No much larger clone is present one base from it, and per-base qualities are unavailable. Other DNA sequences within the sample encode an identical CDR3.

In light of the paper, this sample's time point label describes: around 26 weeks on oral tofacitinib. What this sample's treatment or condition label stands for: oral pan-JAK inhibitor, 5-10 mg twice daily. Lesional scalp punch biopsies and peripheral blood were obtained from alopecia areata patients. PBMCs were isolated by density centrifugation and stained for CD3, CD4 and CD8, after which CD4+ and CD8+ T cells were sorted on a FACSAria. The junction carries 11 bases between V and J, which are trimmed by 0 bases and 4 bases respectively. Looking up the germline V gene yields CDR1 MNHEY and CDR2 SVGAGI. The CDR3, from cysteine to phenylalanine, totals 15 residues. Kept here is only the CDR3 DNA, which spans 45 bases and is read in frame from base 1.

The TCR comes from a human donor with alopecia areata. Sample: CD4+ T cells sorted from blood, taken at week 24, from a patient treated with tofacitinib. The rearrangement combines TRBV6-5 with TRBJ2-3; the D gene could be either TRBD1 or TRBD2, each agreeing at 5 bases. The nucleotide sequence reads TGTGCCAGCAGTTACTCGGGGGTGAGGGCAGATACGCAGTATTTT. Its protein product is CASSYSGVRADTQYF.